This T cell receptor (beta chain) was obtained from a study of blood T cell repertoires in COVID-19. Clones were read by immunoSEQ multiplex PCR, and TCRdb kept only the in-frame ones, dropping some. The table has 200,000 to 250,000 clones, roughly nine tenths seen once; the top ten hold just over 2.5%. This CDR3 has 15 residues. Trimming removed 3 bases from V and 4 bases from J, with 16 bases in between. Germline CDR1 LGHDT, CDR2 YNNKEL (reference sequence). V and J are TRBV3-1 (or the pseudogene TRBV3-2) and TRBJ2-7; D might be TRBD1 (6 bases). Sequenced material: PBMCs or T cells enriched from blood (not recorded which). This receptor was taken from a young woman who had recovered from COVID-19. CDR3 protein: CASSHWTAVGYEQYF. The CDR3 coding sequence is TGTGCCAGCAGCCACTGGACAGCGGTGGGGTACGAGCAGTACTTC.